The present T cell receptor (beta chain) was sequenced within a study of blood T cell repertoires in COVID-19. Sequencing used immunoSEQ multiplex PCR; TCRdb keeps in-frame clones, though not all of them. This sample has 70,000 or so clones, with about 68% found just once. Germline values: CDR1 LNHDA, CDR2 SQIVND (reference sequence). This CDR3 region has 16 residues. The ends lost 0 bases at V and 2 bases at J; junction bases unmatched: 5. The sequencing sample was made of peripheral blood. This receptor was taken from a woman in her 70s with acute or convalescent COVID-19. This sequence joins TRBV19 and TRBJ1-1; 8 positions match TRBD1. The CDR3 sequence: CASSIDPGQGNTEAFF. The CDR3 DNA sequence: TGTGCCAGTAGTATAGATCCAGGACAGGGAAACACTGAAGCTTTCTTT.